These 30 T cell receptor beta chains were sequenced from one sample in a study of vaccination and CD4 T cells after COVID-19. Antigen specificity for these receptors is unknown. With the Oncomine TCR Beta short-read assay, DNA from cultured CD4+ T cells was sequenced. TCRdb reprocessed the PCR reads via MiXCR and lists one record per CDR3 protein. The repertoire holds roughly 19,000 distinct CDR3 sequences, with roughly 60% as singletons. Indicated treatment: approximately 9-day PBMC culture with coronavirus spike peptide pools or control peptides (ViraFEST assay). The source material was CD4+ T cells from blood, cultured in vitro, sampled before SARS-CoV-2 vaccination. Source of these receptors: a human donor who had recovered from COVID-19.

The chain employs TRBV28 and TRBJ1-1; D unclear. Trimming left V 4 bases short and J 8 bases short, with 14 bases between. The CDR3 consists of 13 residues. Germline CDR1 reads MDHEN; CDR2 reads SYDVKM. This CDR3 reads CASSYPGRSEAFF. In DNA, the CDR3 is TGTGCCAGCAGTTACCCCGGCCGAAGCGAAGCTTTCTTT. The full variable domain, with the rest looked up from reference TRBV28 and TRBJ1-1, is DVKVTQSSRYLVKRTGEKVFLECVQDMDHENMFWYRQDPGLGLRLIYFSYDVKMKEKGDIPEGYSVSREKKERFSLILESASTNQTSMYLCASSYPGRSEAFFGQGTRLTVV.

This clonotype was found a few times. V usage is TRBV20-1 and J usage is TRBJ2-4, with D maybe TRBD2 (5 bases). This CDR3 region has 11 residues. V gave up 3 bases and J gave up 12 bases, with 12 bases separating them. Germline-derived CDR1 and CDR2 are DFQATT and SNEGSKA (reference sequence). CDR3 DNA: TGCAGTGCTAGGGACTTCCCGGCTCAGTACTTC. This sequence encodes CSARDFPAQYF.

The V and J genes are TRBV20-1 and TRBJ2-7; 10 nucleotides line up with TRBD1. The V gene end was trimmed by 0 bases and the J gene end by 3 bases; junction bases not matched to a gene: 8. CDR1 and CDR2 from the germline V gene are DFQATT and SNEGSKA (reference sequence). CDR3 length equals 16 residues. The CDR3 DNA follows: TGCAGTGCTAGAGATTTCGCTCGGGACAGGGGCTACGAGCAGTACTTC. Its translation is CSARDFARDRGYEQYF.

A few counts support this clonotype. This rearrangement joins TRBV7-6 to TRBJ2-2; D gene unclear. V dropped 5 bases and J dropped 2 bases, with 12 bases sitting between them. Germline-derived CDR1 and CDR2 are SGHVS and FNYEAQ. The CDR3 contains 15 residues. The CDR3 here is CASSHSYPNTGELFF. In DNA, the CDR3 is TGTGCCAGCAGCCATAGCTATCCCAACACCGGGGAGCTGTTTTTT.

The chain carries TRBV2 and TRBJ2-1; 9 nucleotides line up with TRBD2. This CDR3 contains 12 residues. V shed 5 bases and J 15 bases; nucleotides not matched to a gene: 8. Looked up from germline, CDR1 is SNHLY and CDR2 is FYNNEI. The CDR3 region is CASSLRREGPFF. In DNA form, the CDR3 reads TGTGCCAGCAGTTTAAGGCGGGAGGGCCCGTTCTTC.

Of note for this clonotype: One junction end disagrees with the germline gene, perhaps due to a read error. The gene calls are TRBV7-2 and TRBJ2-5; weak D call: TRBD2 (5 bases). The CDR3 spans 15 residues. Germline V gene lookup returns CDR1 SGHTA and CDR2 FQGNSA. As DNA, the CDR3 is TGTGCCAGCAGCCCTAGTGTGGGAGCACAAGAGGCCCAGTACTTC. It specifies CASSPSVGAQEAQYF. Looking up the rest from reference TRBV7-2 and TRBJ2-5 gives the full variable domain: GAGVSQSPSNKVTEKGKDVELRCDPISGHTALYWYRQSLGQGLEFLIYFQGNSAPDKSGLPSDRFSAERTGGSVSTLTIQRTQQEDSAVYLCASSPSVGAQEAQYFGPGTRLLVL.

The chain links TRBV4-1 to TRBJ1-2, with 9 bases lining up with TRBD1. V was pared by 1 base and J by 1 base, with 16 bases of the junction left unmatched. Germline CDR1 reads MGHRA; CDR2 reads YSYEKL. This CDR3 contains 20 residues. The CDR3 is CASSQVVLRTGVEDNYGYTF. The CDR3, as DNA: TGCGCCAGCAGCCAAGTAGTTCTCCGGACAGGGGTGGAGGATAACTATGGCTACACCTTC.

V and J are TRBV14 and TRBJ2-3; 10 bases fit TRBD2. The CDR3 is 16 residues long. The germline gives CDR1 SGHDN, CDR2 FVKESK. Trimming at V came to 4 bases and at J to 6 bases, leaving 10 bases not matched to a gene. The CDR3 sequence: CASSRDVAGGGDTQYF. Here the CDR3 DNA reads TGTGCCAGCAGCCGAGACGTAGCGGGAGGAGGCGATACGCAGTATTTT.

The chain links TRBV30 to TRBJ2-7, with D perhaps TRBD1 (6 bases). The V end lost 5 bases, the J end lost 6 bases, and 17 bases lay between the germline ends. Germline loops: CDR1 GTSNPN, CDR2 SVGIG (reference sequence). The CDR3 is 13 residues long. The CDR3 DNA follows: TGTGCCTGGGCACGTGAGGGGGATCTCGAGCAGTACTTC. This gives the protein CAWAREGDLEQYF.

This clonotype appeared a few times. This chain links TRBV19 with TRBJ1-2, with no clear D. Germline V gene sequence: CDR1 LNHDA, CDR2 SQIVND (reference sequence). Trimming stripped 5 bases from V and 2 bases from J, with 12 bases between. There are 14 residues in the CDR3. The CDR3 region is CASSSWMGNYGYTF. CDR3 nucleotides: TGTGCCAGTAGTTCGTGGATGGGGAACTATGGCTACACCTTC.

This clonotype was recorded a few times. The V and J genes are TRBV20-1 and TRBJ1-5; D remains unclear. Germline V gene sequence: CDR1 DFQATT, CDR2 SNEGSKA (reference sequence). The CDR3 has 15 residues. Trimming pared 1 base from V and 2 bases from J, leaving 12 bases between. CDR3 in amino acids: CSARVKIAGNQPQHF. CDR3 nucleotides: TGCAGTGCTAGAGTAAAGATAGCGGGCAATCAGCCCCAGCATTTT.

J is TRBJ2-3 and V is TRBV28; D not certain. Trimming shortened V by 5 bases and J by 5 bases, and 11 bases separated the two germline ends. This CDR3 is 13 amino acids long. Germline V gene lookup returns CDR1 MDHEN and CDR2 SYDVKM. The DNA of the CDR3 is TGTGCCAGCAGTCGCGCCTTGAGAGATACGCAGTATTTT. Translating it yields CASSRALRDTQYF.

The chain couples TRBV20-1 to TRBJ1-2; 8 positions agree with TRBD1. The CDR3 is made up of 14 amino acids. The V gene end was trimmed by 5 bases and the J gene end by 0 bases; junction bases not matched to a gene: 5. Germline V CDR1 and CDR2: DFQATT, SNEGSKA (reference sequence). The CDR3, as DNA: TGCAGTGCTGCTGACAGGGGAGCTAACTATGGCTACACCTTC. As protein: CSAADRGANYGYTF.

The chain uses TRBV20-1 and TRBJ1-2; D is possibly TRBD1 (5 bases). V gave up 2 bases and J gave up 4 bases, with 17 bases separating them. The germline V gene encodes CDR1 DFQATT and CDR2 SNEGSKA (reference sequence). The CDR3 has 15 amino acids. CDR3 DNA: TGCAGTGCTAGAAACAGGAGACAGTCCTCCTATGGCTACACCTTC. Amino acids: CSARNRRQSSYGYTF.

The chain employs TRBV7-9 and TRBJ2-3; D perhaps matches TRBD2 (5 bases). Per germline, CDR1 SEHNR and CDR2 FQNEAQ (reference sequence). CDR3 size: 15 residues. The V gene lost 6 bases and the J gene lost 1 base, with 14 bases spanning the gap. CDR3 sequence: CASRASAGGTDTQYF. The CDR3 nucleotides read TGTGCCAGCAGGGCCTCGGCGGGTGGCACAGATACGCAGTATTTT.

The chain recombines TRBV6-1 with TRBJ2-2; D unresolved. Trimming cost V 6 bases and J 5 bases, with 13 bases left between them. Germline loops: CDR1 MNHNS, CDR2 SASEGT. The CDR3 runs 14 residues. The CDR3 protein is CASRDASKTGELFF. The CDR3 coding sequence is TGTGCCAGCAGAGATGCCTCCAAAACCGGGGAGCTGTTTTTT.

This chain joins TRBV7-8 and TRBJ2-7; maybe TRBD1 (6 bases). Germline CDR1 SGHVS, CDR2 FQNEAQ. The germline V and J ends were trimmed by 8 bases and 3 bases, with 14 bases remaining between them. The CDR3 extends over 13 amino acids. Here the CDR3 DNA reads TGTGCCAGCGCGCGGACAGCTGGCTACGAGCAGTACTTC. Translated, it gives CASARTAGYEQYF.

DNA of the CDR3: TGCGCCAGCAGTGAGTCGCTAGGGAGGACCGGGGAGCTGTTTTTT. This codes for CASSESLGRTGELFF. J is TRBJ2-2 and V is TRBV10-1; D may be TRBD2 (6 bases). V was cut by 0 bases and J by 5 bases, with 10 bases left in between. In germline, CDR1 is WNHNN, CDR2 SYGVQD (reference sequence). This CDR3 is built from 15 residues.

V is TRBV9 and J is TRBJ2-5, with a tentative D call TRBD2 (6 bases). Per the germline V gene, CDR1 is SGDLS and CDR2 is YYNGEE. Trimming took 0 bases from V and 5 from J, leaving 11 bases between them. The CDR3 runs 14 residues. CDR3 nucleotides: TGTGCCAGCAGCGTAGAGGAGGGGCGGGAGACCCAGTACTTC. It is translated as CASSVEEGRETQYF.

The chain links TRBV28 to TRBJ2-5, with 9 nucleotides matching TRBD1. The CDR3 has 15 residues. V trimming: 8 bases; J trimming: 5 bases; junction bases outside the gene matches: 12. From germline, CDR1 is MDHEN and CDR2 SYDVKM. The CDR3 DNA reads TGTGCCAGCCTTGTACAGGGGGCGCTCGGTGAGACCCAGTACTTC. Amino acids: CASLVQGALGETQYF.

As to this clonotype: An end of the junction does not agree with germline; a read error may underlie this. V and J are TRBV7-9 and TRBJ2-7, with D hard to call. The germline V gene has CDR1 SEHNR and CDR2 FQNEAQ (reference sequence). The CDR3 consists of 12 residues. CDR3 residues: CASRPTNYEEYF. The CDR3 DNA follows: TGTGCCAGCAGGCCCACTAACTACGAGGAGTACTTC.

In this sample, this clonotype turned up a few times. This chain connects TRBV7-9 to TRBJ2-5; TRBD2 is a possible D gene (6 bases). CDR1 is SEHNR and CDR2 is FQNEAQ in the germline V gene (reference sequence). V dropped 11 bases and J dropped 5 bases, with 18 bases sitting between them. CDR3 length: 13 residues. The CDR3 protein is CAASEEGRETQYF. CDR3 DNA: TGTGCCGCTTCAGAGGAGGGACGGGAGACCCAGTACTTC.

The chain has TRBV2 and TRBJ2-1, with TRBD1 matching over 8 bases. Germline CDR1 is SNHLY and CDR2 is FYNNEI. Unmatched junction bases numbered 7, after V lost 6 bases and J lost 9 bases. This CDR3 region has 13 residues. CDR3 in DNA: TGTGCCAGCAGCGTTGACAGGGGAGGTGAGCAGTTCTTC. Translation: CASSVDRGGEQFF.

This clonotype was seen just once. As DNA, the CDR3 is TGCAGTGCTGCCGACAGGGGGAACACTGAAGCTTTCTTT. Translated: CSAADRGNTEAFF. The gene calls are TRBV20-1 and TRBJ1-1, with 8 bases fitting TRBD1. Germline-derived CDR1 and CDR2 are DFQATT and SNEGSKA (reference sequence). J was trimmed by 1 base and V by 5 bases; bases with no gene match: 3. The length of the CDR3 is 13 residues.

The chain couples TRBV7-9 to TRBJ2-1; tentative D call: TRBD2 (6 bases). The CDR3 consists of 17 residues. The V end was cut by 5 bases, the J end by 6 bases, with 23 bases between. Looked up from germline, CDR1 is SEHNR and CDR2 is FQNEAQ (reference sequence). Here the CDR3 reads CASSPPDWAGKVNEQFF. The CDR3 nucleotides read TGTGCCAGCAGCCCCCCCGACTGGGCGGGGAAAGTCAATGAGCAGTTCTTC.

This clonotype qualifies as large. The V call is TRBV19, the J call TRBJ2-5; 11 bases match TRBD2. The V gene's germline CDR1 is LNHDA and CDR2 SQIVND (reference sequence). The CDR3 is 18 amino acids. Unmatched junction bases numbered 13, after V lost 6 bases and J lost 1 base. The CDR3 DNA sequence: TGTGCCAGTAGCAACTCCGGGACTAGCGGTTTAATCCAAGAGACCCAGTACTTC. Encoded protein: CASSNSGTSGLIQETQYF.

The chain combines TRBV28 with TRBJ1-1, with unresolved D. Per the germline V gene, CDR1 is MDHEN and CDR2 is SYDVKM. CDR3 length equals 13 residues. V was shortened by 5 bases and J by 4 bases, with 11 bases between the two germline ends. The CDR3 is CASSGTVLTEAFF. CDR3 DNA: TGTGCCAGCAGTGGAACAGTTCTCACTGAAGCTTTCTTT.

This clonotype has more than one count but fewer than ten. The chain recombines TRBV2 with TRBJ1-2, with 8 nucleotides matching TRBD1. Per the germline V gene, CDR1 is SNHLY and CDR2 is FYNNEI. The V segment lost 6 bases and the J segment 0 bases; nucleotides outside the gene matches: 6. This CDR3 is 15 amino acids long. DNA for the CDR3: TGTGCCAGCAGACAGGGGGTGGGAGCTAACTATGGCTACACCTTC. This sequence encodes CASRQGVGANYGYTF.

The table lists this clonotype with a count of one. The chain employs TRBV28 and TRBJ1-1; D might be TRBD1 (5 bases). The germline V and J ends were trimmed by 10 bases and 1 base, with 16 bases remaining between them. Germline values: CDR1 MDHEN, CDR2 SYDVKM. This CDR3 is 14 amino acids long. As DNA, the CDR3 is TGTGCCACCACTCCACCGGGGCCGAACACTGAAGCTTTCTTT. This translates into CATTPPGPNTEAFF.

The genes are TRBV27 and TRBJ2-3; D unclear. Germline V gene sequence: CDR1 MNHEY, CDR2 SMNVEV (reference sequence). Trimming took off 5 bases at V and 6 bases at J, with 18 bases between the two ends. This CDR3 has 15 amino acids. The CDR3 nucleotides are TGTGCCAGCAGTATGGTGGCGCACCCCACGGATACGCAGTATTTT. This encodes CASSMVAHPTDTQYF.